This T cell receptor beta chain derives from a study of CD8 T cells in Susac syndrome. The CDR3 is 13 residues long. Trimming cost V 0 bases and J 4 bases, with 6 bases left between them. Germline assignment: CDR1 SGHRS and CDR2 YFSETQ. CD8+ and CD4+ T cells circulating in blood were sequenced for TCR beta. As controls, healthy donors matched for age and sex were used. cDNA came from roughly 0.53 to 1 ug RNA primed by random hexamers. TCR beta CDR3 was amplified by immunoSEQ covering 54 Vbeta and 13 Jbeta. Using its own MiXCR run on the immunoSEQ multiplex PCR reads, TCRdb lists one record per CDR3 protein. The sample contains about 160,000 distinct CDR3 sequences, around 93% of which appear only once.

The sequence was collected from a human donor in good health. Sequenced: CD4+ T cells from PBMCs. The chain employs TRBV5-1 and TRBJ2-3, with a weak D call TRBD1 (5 bases). CDR3 DNA: TGCGCCAGCAGCTTGGGACAGTCAGATACGCAGTATTTT. This encodes CASSLGQSDTQYF. Based on the CDR3 plus reference TRBV5-1 and TRBJ2-3, the full variable domain is KAGVTQTPRYLIKTRGQQVTLSCSPISGHRSVSWYQQTPGQGLQFLFEYFSETQRNKGNFPGRFSGRQFSNSRSEMNVSTLELGDSALYLCASSLGQSDTQYFGPGTRLTVL.